This entry is about one T cell receptor (beta chain). These data originate in a study of blood T cell repertoires in COVID-19. About the research overall: Samples representing acute and convalescent COVID-19 were sourced from the United States, Italy and Spain.

The germline V and J ends were trimmed by 0 bases and 10 bases, with 11 bases remaining between them. Germline CDR1 SGDLS, CDR2 YYNGEE. The CDR3 is 14 amino acids. Data came from immunoSEQ multiplex PCR; TCRdb stores just in-frame clones and leaves some out. The sample includes almost 95,000 clones, about four fifths of them seen just once. This chain joins TRBV9 and TRBJ1-6, with D tentatively TRBD1 (6 bases). The TCR originated in a man in his fifties or sixties with acute or convalescent COVID-19. The sequenced sample consisted of peripheral blood. CDR3 nucleotide sequence: TGTGCCAGCAGCGTAGCTACAAGGGGGTCACCCCTCCACTTT. This translates into CASSVATRGSPLHF.